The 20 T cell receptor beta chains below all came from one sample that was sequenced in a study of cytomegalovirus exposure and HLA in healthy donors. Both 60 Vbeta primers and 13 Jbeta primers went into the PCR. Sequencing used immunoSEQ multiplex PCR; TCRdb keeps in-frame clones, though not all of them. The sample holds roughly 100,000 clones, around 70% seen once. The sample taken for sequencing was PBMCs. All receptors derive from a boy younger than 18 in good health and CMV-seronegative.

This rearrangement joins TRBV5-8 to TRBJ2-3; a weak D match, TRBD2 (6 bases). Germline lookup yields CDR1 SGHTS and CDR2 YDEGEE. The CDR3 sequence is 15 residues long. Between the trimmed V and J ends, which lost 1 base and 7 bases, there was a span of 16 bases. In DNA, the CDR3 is TGTGCCAGCAGCTTGATGTCTGGAGGGGAGAATACGCAGTATTTT. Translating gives CASSLMSGGENTQYF. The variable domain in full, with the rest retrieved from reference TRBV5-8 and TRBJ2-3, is EAGVTQSPTHLIKTRGQQATLRCSPISGHTSVYWYQQALGLGLQFLLWYDEGEERNRGNFPPRFSGRQFPNYSSELNVNALELEDSALYLCASSLMSGGENTQYFGPGTRLTVL.

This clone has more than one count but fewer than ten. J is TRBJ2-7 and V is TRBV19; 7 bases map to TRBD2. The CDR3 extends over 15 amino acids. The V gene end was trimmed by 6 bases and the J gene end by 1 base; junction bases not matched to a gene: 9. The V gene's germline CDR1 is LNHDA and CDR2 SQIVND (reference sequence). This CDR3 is CASSPVEGLSYEQYF. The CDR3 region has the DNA TGTGCCAGTAGCCCCGTGGAGGGACTATCCTACGAGCAGTACTTC.

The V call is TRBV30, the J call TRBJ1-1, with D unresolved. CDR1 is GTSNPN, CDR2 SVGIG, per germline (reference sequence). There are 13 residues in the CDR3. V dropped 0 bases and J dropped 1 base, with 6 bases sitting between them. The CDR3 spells CAWSVNTNTEAFF. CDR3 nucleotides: TGTGCCTGGAGTGTAAACACGAACACTGAAGCTTTCTTT.

The CDR3 coding sequence is TGTGCCAGCGGAGAGGGCCGGGACACTGAAGCTTTCTTT. Its translation is CASGEGRDTEAFF. This chain joins TRBV7-9 and TRBJ1-1, with unresolved D. This CDR3 has 13 amino acids. CDR1 is SEHNR, CDR2 FQNEAQ, per germline (reference sequence). Between the trimmed V and J ends, which lost 8 bases and 3 bases, there was a span of 13 bases.

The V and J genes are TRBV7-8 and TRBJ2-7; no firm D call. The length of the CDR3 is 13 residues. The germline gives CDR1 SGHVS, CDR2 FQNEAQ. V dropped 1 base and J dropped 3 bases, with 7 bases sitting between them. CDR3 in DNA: TGTGCCAGCAGCTTAGATTCCCTCTACGAGCAGTACTTC. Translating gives CASSLDSLYEQYF.

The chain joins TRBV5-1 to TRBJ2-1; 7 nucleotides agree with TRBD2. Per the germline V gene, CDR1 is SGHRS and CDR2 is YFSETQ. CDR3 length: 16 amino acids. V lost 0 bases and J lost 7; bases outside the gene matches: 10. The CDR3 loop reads CASSLALGSSGNEQFF. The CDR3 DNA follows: TGCGCCAGCAGCTTGGCCCTCGGGTCTAGCGGTAATGAGCAGTTCTTC.

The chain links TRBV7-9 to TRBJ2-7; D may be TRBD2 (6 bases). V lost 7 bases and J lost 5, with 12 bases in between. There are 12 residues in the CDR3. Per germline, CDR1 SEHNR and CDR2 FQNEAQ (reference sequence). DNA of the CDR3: TGTGCCAGCACCGTAGGCGGGGACGAGCAGTACTTC. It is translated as CASTVGGDEQYF.

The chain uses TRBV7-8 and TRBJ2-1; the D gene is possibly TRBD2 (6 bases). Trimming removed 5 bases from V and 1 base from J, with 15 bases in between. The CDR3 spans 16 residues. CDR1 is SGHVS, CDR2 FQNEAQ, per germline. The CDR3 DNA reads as TGTGCCAGCAGCCCGTATATGGCGGGATCCTACAATGAGCAGTTCTTC. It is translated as CASSPYMAGSYNEQFF.

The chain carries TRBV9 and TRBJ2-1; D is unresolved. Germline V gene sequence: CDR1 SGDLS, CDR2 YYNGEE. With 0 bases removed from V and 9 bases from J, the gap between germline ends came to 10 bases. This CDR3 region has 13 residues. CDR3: CASSVGTESEQFF. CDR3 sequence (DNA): TGTGCCAGCAGCGTAGGAACAGAGAGTGAGCAGTTCTTC.

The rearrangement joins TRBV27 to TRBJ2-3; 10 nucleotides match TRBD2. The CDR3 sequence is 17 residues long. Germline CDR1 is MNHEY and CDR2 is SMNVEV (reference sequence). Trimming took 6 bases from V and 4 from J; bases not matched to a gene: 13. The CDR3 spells CASSFRGTSVFSDTQYF. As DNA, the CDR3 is TGTGCCAGCAGCTTTCGAGGGACTAGCGTTTTTTCAGATACGCAGTATTTT.

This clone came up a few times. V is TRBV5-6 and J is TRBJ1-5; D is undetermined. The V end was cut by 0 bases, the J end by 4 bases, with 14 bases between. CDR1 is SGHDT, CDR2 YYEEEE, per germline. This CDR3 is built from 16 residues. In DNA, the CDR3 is TGTGCCAGCAGCTTGGGGTTCGCCCTACGAAATCAGCCCCAGCATTTT. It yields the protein CASSLGFALRNQPQHF.

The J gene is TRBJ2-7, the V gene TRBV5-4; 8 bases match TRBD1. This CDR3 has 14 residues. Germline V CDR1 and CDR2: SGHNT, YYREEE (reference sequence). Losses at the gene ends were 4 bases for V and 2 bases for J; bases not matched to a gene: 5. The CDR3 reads CASSEGQVTYEQYF. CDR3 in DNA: TGTGCCAGCAGCGAGGGACAGGTAACCTACGAGCAGTACTTC.

The CDR3 DNA is TGTGCCAGCAGGCGTGACAGAGCAGCAGCTTTCTTT. It specifies CASRRDRAAAFF. This chain connects TRBV28 to TRBJ1-1; possible D gene TRBD1, 5 bases. V lost 6 bases and J 10 bases, leaving 15 bases between the germline ends. Germline-derived CDR1 and CDR2 are MDHEN and SYDVKM. This CDR3 spans 12 amino acids.

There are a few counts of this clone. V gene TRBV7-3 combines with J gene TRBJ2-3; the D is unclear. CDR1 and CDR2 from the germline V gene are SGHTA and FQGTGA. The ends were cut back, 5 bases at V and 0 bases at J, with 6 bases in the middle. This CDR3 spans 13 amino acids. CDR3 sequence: CASSQISTDTQYF. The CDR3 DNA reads TGTGCCAGCAGCCAAATCAGCACAGATACGCAGTATTTT.

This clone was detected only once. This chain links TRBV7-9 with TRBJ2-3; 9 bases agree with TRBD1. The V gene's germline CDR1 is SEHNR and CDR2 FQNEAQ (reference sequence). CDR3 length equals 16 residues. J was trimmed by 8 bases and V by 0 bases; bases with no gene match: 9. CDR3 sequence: CASSLAGTGFWVTQYF. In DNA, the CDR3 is TGTGCCAGCAGCTTAGCCGGGACAGGGTTCTGGGTTACGCAGTATTTT.

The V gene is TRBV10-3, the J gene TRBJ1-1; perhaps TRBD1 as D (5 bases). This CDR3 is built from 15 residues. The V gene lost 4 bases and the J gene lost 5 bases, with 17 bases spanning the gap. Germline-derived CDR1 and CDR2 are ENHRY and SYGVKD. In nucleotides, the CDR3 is TGTGCCATCAGTGCGACTCCCAGGGAGGGAACTGAAGCTTTCTTT. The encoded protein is CAISATPREGTEAFF.

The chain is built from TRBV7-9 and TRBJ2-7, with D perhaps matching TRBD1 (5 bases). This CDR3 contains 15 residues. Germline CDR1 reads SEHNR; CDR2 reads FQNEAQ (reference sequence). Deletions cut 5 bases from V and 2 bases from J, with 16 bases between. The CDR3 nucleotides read TGTGCCAGCAGCCAAGCCCTTGACAGTACCTACGAGCAGTACTTC. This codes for CASSQALDSTYEQYF.

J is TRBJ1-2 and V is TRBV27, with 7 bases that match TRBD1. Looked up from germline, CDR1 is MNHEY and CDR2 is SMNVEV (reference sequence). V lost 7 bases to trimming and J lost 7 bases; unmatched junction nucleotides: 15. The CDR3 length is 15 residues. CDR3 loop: CASTTLQGWVGGYTF. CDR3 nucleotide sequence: TGTGCCAGCACTACTTTACAGGGGTGGGTGGGTGGCTACACCTTC.

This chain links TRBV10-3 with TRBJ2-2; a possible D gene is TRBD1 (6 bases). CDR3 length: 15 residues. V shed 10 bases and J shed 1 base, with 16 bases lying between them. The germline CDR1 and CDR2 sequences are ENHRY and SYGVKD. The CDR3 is CATQKTGLNTGELFF. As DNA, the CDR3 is TGTGCCACCCAAAAGACAGGCCTGAACACCGGGGAGCTGTTTTTT.

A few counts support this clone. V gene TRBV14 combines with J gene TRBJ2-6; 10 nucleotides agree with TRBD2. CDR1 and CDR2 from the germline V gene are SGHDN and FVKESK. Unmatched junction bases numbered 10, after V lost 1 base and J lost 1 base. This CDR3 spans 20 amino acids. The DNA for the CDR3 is TGTGCCAGCAGCCAAGCCCTCGGGACTAGCGACGTTTCTGGGGCCAACGTCCTGACTTTC. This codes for CASSQALGTSDVSGANVLTF. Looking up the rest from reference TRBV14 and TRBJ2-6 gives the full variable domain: EAGVTQFPSHSVIEKGQTVTLRCDPISGHDNLYWYRRVMGKEIKFLLHFVKESKQDESGMPNNRFLAERTGGTYSTLKVQPAELEDSGVYFCASSQALGTSDVSGANVLTFGAGSRLTVL.